This T cell receptor beta chain originates from a study of early T cells in non-severe SARS-CoV-2 infection. MiXCR, run by TCRdb on the 5' RACE reads, gives a single entry per CDR3 protein. The sample holds roughly 43,000 distinct CDR3 sequences; 23% are singletons and the top ten take roughly 4.6%. Source: whole blood, taken at baseline. This receptor was identified in an adult who was a healthcare worker with PCR-confirmed SARS-CoV-2 infection or an uninfected control (not recorded which).

The CDR3 nucleotides are TGTGCCAGCAGTTACCGCCGGACTAGCGGGGGGTACGAGCAGTACTTC. It translates to CASSYRRTSGGYEQYF. The chain combines TRBV6-2 or TRBV6-3 with TRBJ2-7; 14 bases are a match to TRBD2. The CDR3 is 16 residues long. V shed 2 bases, J shed 4 bases, and the junction held 4 bases outside the gene matches. Germline CDR1 and CDR2: MNHEY and SVGEGT.